The T cell receptor beta chain described here comes from a study of T-cell memory formation after mild COVID-19. Trimming cost V 3 bases and J 6 bases, with 5 bases left between them. The CDR3 runs 12 residues. 5'RACE with constant-segment primers yielded barcoded, UMI-tagged TCR alpha and TCR beta cDNA libraries. TCRdb re-called the 5' RACE reads through MiXCR, storing one row per CDR3 protein. The data show a few hundred thousand distinct CDR3 sequences, 15% to 20% seen once. Overall study results and limits: Cross-reactive memory seemingly joined, as some responding clones were found in pre-infection memory.

Worth noting for this clonotype: The antigen is undetermined.

Sequenced input: PBMCs or a T cell subset sorted from them (not recorded which). The origin of this receptor is a man younger than 35 who had mild COVID-19 (a few samples of this study predate the infection). Cell type and time point are not known. The chain combines TRBV12-3 or TRBV12-4 with TRBJ2-2; D is ambiguous. The CDR3 nucleotides read TGTGCCAGCAGTTTCGTGTCCGGGGAGCTGTTTTTT. Its protein is CASSFVSGELFF.